Each of the 11 T cell receptor beta chains below was sequenced from the same sample in a study of response to subunit inactivated influenza vaccine. TCRdb re-called the RT-PCR reads with MiXCR, one entry per CDR3 protein. The table includes 500,000 to 750,000 distinct CDR3 sequences, about 14% detected once. The starting material was PBMCs from blood, obtained about 11 days after vaccination. The source is a man aged 45 to 65 who received an inactivated influenza vaccine.

The gene calls are TRBV18 and TRBJ1-2, with D uncertain. Germline V gene lookup returns CDR1 KGHSH and CDR2 LQKENI. The V and J ends lost 2 bases and 1 base respectively, with 17 bases between them. The CDR3 sequence is 17 residues long. CDR3 protein: CASSPTPGSPLNYGYTF. Here the CDR3 DNA reads TGTGCCAGCTCACCAACCCCGGGCAGTCCCCTTAACTATGGCTACACCTTC.

The chain is built from TRBV29-1 and TRBJ1-2; no firm D call. The V gene lost 4 bases and the J gene lost 1 base, with 13 bases spanning the gap. The CDR3 is made up of 14 amino acids. Germline V gives CDR1 SQVTM, CDR2 ANQGSEA. The CDR3 nucleotides are TGCAGCGTTGGACCGCCGACGGGTAACTATGGCTACACCTTC. Amino acid sequence: CSVGPPTGNYGYTF.

This clonotype has just a few counts. Here the CDR3 DNA reads TGTGCCAGCAGCTTTAAAATGGGAGGCGAGCAGTACTTC. This codes for CASSFKMGGEQYF. The chain carries TRBV7-2 and TRBJ2-7; D may be TRBD2 (6 bases). Per the germline V gene, CDR1 is SGHTA and CDR2 is FQGNSA. V was pared by 3 bases and J by 6 bases, with 12 bases between. CDR3 length: 13 amino acids.

About this clonotype itself: The junction and the germline gene differ at one end; a read error may be behind it. This rearrangement joins TRBV20-1 to TRBJ2-1, with TRBD2 matching 11 bases. Germline CDR1 is DFQATT and CDR2 is SNEGSKA (reference sequence). The CDR3 extends over 16 amino acids. The CDR3 is CSARGLAGNSYNEHFF. For the CDR3, the DNA is TGCAGTGCTAGAGGACTAGCGGGGAACTCCTACAATGAGCACTTCTTC.

This clonotype was observed a few times. This chain links TRBV2 with TRBJ2-7; 10 positions match TRBD2. V dropped 7 bases and J dropped 0; count of bases not matched to a gene: 6. Germline CDR1 reads SNHLY; CDR2 reads FYNNEI. The CDR3 is made up of 15 amino acids. CDR3 sequence reads: CASTRTSGNSYEQYF. CDR3 nucleotides: TGTGCCAGCACCAGGACTAGCGGAAACTCCTACGAGCAGTACTTC.

The V gene is TRBV7-9, the J gene TRBJ1-6; D not resolved. Germline V gene lookup returns CDR1 SEHNR and CDR2 FQNEAQ (reference sequence). CDR3 length equals 14 residues. V gave up 3 bases and J gave up 9 bases, with 12 bases separating them. The CDR3: CASSFDGFSSPLHF. CDR3 DNA sequence: TGTGCCAGCAGCTTCGATGGGTTCTCTTCACCCCTCCACTTT. The full variable domain, its missing parts supplied by reference TRBV7-9 and TRBJ1-6, is DTGVSQNPRHKITKRGQNVTFRCDPISEHNRLYWYRQTLGQGPEFLTYFQNEAQLEKSRLLSDRFSAERPKGSFSTLEIQRTEQGDSAMYLCASSFDGFSSPLHFGNGTRLTVT.

Comments on this clonotype: Germline is not matched at one junction end, which may reflect a read error. The genes are TRBV9 and TRBJ1-5; D possibly corresponds to TRBD1 (5 bases). The length of the CDR3 is 14 residues. Germline CDR1 and CDR2: SGDLS and YYNGEE. The CDR3 loop reads CATSAGMGNQPQHF. The CDR3 DNA reads as TGTGCCACCAGCGCAGGGATGGGCAATCAGCCCCAGCATTTT.

The chain is built from TRBV6-1 and TRBJ2-2; no definite D call. This CDR3 has 11 amino acids. Trimming shortened V by 8 bases and J by 8 bases, and 9 bases separated the two germline ends. Looked up from germline, CDR1 is MNHNS and CDR2 is SASEGT. Written as DNA, the CDR3 is TGTGCCAGCGAAGAATTAGGGGAGCTGTTTTTT. Residues: CASEELGELFF.

The rearrangement links TRBV7-2 to TRBJ2-6; unclear D gene. Between the trimmed V and J ends, which lost 1 base and 5 bases, there was a span of 6 bases. Germline lookup yields CDR1 SGHTA and CDR2 FQGNSA. The CDR3 extends over 14 amino acids. The chain's CDR3 is CASSLERRANVLTF. CDR3 DNA: TGTGCCAGCAGCTTAGAACGTAGGGCCAACGTCCTGACTTTC.

This clonotype was counted many times. The gene calls are TRBV20-1 and TRBJ2-7; TRBD2 agrees at 9 bases. With V trimmed by 0 bases and J by 5 bases, 8 bases remained unmatched. Per germline, CDR1 DFQATT and CDR2 SNEGSKA (reference sequence). The CDR3 runs 15 residues. The CDR3 DNA is TGCAGTGCTAGAGATCCGCGGGAGGGCCTCAACGAGCAGTACTTC. This translates into CSARDPREGLNEQYF.

This clonotype has only a few counts. The J gene is TRBJ1-5, the V gene TRBV6-5; D perhaps matches TRBD1 (5 bases). Per germline, CDR1 MNHEY and CDR2 SVGAGI. The CDR3 length is 14 residues. The ends were cut back, 3 bases at V and 5 bases at J, with 11 bases in the middle. CDR3 sequence reads: CASSYSGIDQPQHF. Written as DNA, the CDR3 is TGTGCCAGCAGTTATTCAGGGATCGATCAGCCCCAGCATTTT.